The rows below give T cell receptor beta chains drawn from one sample of a study of T cells after yellow fever vaccination. TCRdb reprocessed the 5' RACE reads via MiXCR and lists one record per CDR3 protein. Among a few hundred thousand distinct CDR3 sequences, 3% to 4.5% were seen once, and the ten largest hold about 20%. The sequenced sample was PBMCs, obtained on the day of the yellow fever booster vaccination. The origin of the receptors is a man between 18 and 29 years old who received the YFV17D yellow fever vaccine. The CDR3 runs from the conserved cysteine through the conserved F or W. D genes are given only for firm matches. The size field is filled for only some rows; it gives once, few, many or a size class.

v_call,d_call,clone_size,j_call,cdr3_length,cdr3_nt,cdr3_aa
TRBV29-1,.,few,TRBJ1-2,14,TGCAGCGTTGAAGATTATAGGGGTTTAGATGGCTACACCTTC,CSVEDYRGLDGYTF
TRBV12-3/TRBV12-4,.,many,TRBJ2-7,15,TGTGCCAGCAGTTTGGGGGGGGCCCTCTCCTACGAGCAGTACTTC,CASSLGGALSYEQYF
TRBV29-1,TRBD2,once,TRBJ2-5,15,TGCAGCGTTTCTTCTAGCGGGGGGACGGGAGAGACCCATTACTTC,CSVSSSGGTGETHYF
TRBV24-1,TRBD1,.,TRBJ2-1,18,TGTGCCACCAGTGACCCCGGGGCGACAGGGGGGCGGTACAATGAGCAGTTCTTC,CATSDPGATGGRYNEQFF
TRBV29-1,.,.,TRBJ1-1,13,TGCAGCGTTGTGACCATACTGCACACTGAAGCTTTCTTT,CSVVTILHTEAFF
TRBV4-1,.,many,TRBJ2-3,15,TGCGCCAGCAGCCATTTCACGGCAGGGCTGGATACGCAGTATTTT,CASSHFTAGLDTQYF
TRBV5-1,TRBD1,many,TRBJ2-3,15,TGCGCCAGCAGCCTGACAAGGGGGCCCACAGATACGCAGTATTTT,CASSLTRGPTDTQYF
TRBV27,.,few,TRBJ1-2,15,TGTGCCAGCAGTTTGTCCTCAGTCGGAAGCTATGGCTACACCTTC,CASSLSSVGSYGYTF
TRBV6-5,TRBD1,.,TRBJ2-7,14,TGTGCCAGCAGTTACCAGATACAGGGGTACGAGCAGTACTTC,CASSYQIQGYEQYF
TRBV7-2,.,many,TRBJ2-1,13,TGTGCCAGCAGCTCCAACTCCTACAATGAGCAGTTCTTC,CASSSNSYNEQFF
TRBV7-2,.,many,TRBJ1-6,15,TGTGCCAGCAGCTTTTCCGGACAGACGAATTCACCCCTCCACTTT,CASSFSGQTNSPLHF
TRBV4-1,TRBD1,many,TRBJ2-1,16,TGCGCCAGCAGCTACGCCGGGGACAGGGCCTACAATGAGCAGTTCTTC,CASSYAGDRAYNEQFF
TRBV4-1,TRBD2,many,TRBJ2-1,18,TGCGCCAGCAGCCAAGCGCCGCAGACTAGCGGGGGGAACGATGAGCAGTTCTTC,CASSQAPQTSGGNDEQFF
TRBV10-3,TRBD1,few,TRBJ2-2,14,TGTGCCATCACTAGGACAGGGGTAACCGGGGAGCTGTTTTTT,CAITRTGVTGELFF
TRBV19,TRBD1,.,TRBJ1-1,16,TGTGCCAGTAGTATAGTTCGCCAGGGGGGCATGACTGAAGCTTTCTTT,CASSIVRQGGMTEAFF
TRBV5-6,TRBD1,many,TRBJ1-1,15,TGTGCCAGCAGCTCCCCTCGACAGGGGAACACTGAAGCTTTCTTT,CASSSPRQGNTEAFF
TRBV3-1,TRBD1,few,TRBJ2-3,17,TGTGCCAGCAGCTCGATCAACAGGGGCCATAGCACAGATACGCAGTATTTT,CASSSINRGHSTDTQYF
TRBV29-1,.,.,TRBJ2-3,16,TGCAGCGTTAAAGTTCTTTGGGCGAGGGGCACAGATACGCAGTATTTT,CSVKVLWARGTDTQYF
TRBV4-3,TRBD2,.,TRBJ2-4,18,TGCGCCAGCAGCTCGGGACTAGCGGGGGGGTTAGCCAAAAACATTCAGTACTTC,CASSSGLAGGLAKNIQYF
TRBV19,.,few,TRBJ1-2,11,TGTGCCAGTACCGGGACGTACTCACCGTTCTTC,CASTGTYSPFF
TRBV4-1,.,.,TRBJ1-2,15,TGCGCCAGCAGCCAAGGGGACTCGACCCTCTATGGCTACACCTTC,CASSQGDSTLYGYTF
TRBV28,TRBD1,many,TRBJ1-6,17,TGTGCCAGCAGTTTAAGTACCGGACAGGGGGTAAATTCACCCCTCCACTTT,CASSLSTGQGVNSPLHF
TRBV6-1,.,.,TRBJ1-1,14,TGTGCCAGCAGTATTTGGGGGGCTGGCACTGAAGCTTTCTTT,CASSIWGAGTEAFF
TRBV6-2/TRBV6-3,TRBD2,many,TRBJ2-1,18,TGTGCCAGCAGAAACGGGCTTTTTGCGGGGGACTCCTACAATGAGCAGTTCTTC,CASRNGLFAGDSYNEQFF
TRBV7-3,TRBD2,.,TRBJ2-1,15,TGTGCCAGCAGCTTAACTTTAGGACTAGTAGGTGAGCAGTTCTTC,CASSLTLGLVGEQFF
TRBV20-1,.,few,TRBJ2-7,17,TGCAGTGCTAGAGATCTTTTATTTGGTGGGGACTCCTACGAGCAGTACTTC,CSARDLLFGGDSYEQYF
TRBV5-1,TRBD1,many,TRBJ2-3,15,TGCGCCAGCAGCTCAGGACAGGGGCCTCAGGATACGCAGTATTTT,CASSSGQGPQDTQYF
TRBV5-4,TRBD1,many,TRBJ2-7,14,TGTGCCAGCAGCTTGGGACAGGGATTCAACGAGCAGTACTTC,CASSLGQGFNEQYF